This TCR beta chain came from a study of blood T cell repertoires in COVID-19. In the study overall: From T cells, B-cell-depleted T cells, or PBMCs came the material, which was cDNA or gDNA.

The CDR3 has 13 residues. Germline V gene sequence: CDR1 MGHDK, CDR2 SYGVNS. The V segment lost 6 bases and the J segment 2 bases; nucleotides outside the gene matches: 1. As processed by the authors: For nucleated cells, counts were estimated from reference gene primer amplification. Some clones are missing from TCRdb's copy, which holds only in-frame ones; the method was immunoSEQ multiplex PCR. The DNA was the basis for D and trimming; V, J and clone size are from that table. In the table there are around 250,000 clones, around nine tenths of which are singletons. Donors in Cohort 3 counted as recovered after two negative PCRs, clearance, or symptom resolution.

This clonotype originated in a woman between 45 and 60 years old who had recovered from COVID-19. J is TRBJ2-7 and V is TRBV25-1; 10 positions match TRBD2. The material sequenced was PBMCs or T cells enriched from blood (not recorded which). The CDR3 region is CASSLAGAYEQYF. CDR3 DNA: TGTGCCAGCAGCCTAGCGGGAGCCTACGAGCAGTACTTC.